This entry lists 28 T cell receptor beta chains sequenced from one sample in a study of cytomegalovirus exposure and HLA in healthy donors (TCRdb year 2017). The method was the immunoSEQ multiplex PCR assay. A mixture of 60 forward primers for TCR Vbeta segments and 13 reverse primers for TCR Jbeta segments was used in the multiplex PCR. In its TCRdb copy, this immuneACCESS table keeps in-frame sequences only and misses some clones. Where compared with another copy, unresolved V genes explain less than half of these, and the others have no known cause. Present in this sample are fewer than 75,000 clones, around 80% of which were seen just once. Roughly 4% of the sample comes from the top ten. The sample comprised PBMCs. These receptor sequences come from a woman aged 25 to 45 in good health and CMV-seronegative.

The chain's CDR3 is CASSSAVLYEQYF. CDR3 sequence (DNA): TGTGCCAGCAGTTCCGCGGTTCTCTACGAGCAGTACTTC. The gene calls are TRBV27 and TRBJ2-7; D not certain. Deletions cut 4 bases from V and 3 bases from J, with 10 bases between. Germline V gene data show CDR1 as MNHEY and CDR2 as SMNVEV (reference sequence). CDR3 length: 13 amino acids.

V usage is TRBV30 and J usage is TRBJ1-1; 10 bases are a match to TRBD1. Losses at the gene ends were 4 bases for V and 7 bases for J; bases not matched to a gene: 6. This CDR3 spans 13 amino acids. From germline, CDR1 is GTSNPN and CDR2 SVGIG (reference sequence). The CDR3 loop is CAWTTGGPIEAFF. The CDR3 bases are TGTGCCTGGACGACAGGGGGCCCTATTGAAGCTTTCTTT. Supplemented by reference TRBV30 and TRBJ1-1, the full variable domain reads SQTIHQWPATLVQPVGSPLSLECTVEGTSNPNLYWYRQAAGRGLQLLFYSVGIGQISSEVPQNLSASRPQDRQFILSSKKLLLSDSGFYLCAWTTGGPIEAFFGQGTRLTVV.

This clone was seen a handful of times. The chain combines TRBV9 with TRBJ2-2; tentatively, D is TRBD2 (6 bases). Germline CDR1 and CDR2: SGDLS and YYNGEE. This CDR3 comprises 14 residues. V was clipped by 2 bases and J by 3 bases, with 8 bases between them. CDR3 coding DNA: TGTGCCAGCAGCGTCTGGGGGGACACCGGGGAGCTGTTTTTT. As protein: CASSVWGDTGELFF.

CDR3 sequence: CASSYSREQFF. CDR3 sequence (DNA): TGTGCCAGCAGTTACTCGAGGGAGCAGTTCTTC. The V gene is TRBV6-6, the J gene TRBJ2-1; no firm D call. Germline assignment: CDR1 MNHNY and CDR2 SVGAGI (reference sequence). The CDR3 extends over 11 amino acids. The V gene lost 0 bases and the J gene lost 10 bases, with 4 bases spanning the gap.

J is TRBJ2-7 and V is TRBV28, with a tentative D call TRBD1 (5 bases). The CDR3 is 13 residues long. CDR1 is MDHEN and CDR2 is SYDVKM in the germline V gene. Trimming took off 2 bases at V and 7 bases at J, with 12 bases between the two ends. The CDR3 protein is CASSLGRAREQYF. DNA for the CDR3: TGTGCCAGCAGTTTAGGCAGGGCCAGGGAGCAGTACTTC.

The rearrangement joins TRBV2 to TRBJ1-5; D unresolved. V dropped 1 base and J dropped 9 bases, with 10 bases sitting between them. CDR1 is SNHLY, CDR2 FYNNEI, per germline. The CDR3 sequence is 13 residues long. The CDR3 nucleotides read TGTGCCAGCAGTGAAGACACCGTCCGGCCCCAGCATTTT. Its protein is CASSEDTVRPQHF.

The chain employs TRBV2 and TRBJ1-5; 8 positions agree with TRBD1. Germline CDR1 SNHLY, CDR2 FYNNEI. Unmatched junction bases numbered 5, after V lost 6 bases and J lost 4 bases. The CDR3 covers 14 residues. The CDR3 sequence: CASRTGEMNQPQHF. The CDR3 coding sequence is TGTGCCAGCAGGACAGGGGAGATGAATCAGCCCCAGCATTTT.

The chain carries TRBV15 and TRBJ1-1; D is uncertain. Trimming left V 0 bases short and J 9 bases short, with 11 bases between. CDR1 and CDR2 from the germline V gene are LNHNV and YYDKDF (reference sequence). The CDR3 spans 13 residues. The CDR3 DNA sequence: TGTGCCACCAGCAGAGACCAACAGAGACAAGCTTTCTTT. As protein: CATSRDQQRQAFF.

The J gene is TRBJ2-5, the V gene TRBV30; TRBD2 matches 12 bases. Trimming removed 6 bases from V and 2 bases from J; junction bases left unmatched: 4. The CDR3 extends over 14 amino acids. CDR1 is GTSNPN, CDR2 SVGIG, per germline (reference sequence). This chain's CDR3 is CACRLAGVQETQYF. DNA of the CDR3: TGTGCCTGCAGACTAGCGGGAGTACAAGAGACCCAGTACTTC.

The rearrangement links TRBV6-5 to TRBJ1-2, with 12 bases that match TRBD1. V lost 6 bases, J lost 7 bases, and 9 bases stayed unmatched. In germline, CDR1 is MNHEY, CDR2 SVGAGI. The CDR3 sequence is 15 residues long. The CDR3 sequence: CASRRGTGGRGGYTF. CDR3 nucleotides: TGTGCCAGCAGACGAGGGACAGGGGGCAGAGGTGGCTACACCTTC.

The gene calls are TRBV6-5 and TRBJ1-1, with D possibly matching TRBD1 (5 bases). Germline V gene data show CDR1 as MNHEY and CDR2 as SVGAGI. CDR3 length equals 15 residues. V lost 5 bases, J lost 0 bases, and 13 bases lay in between. Written as DNA, the CDR3 is TGTGCCAGCAGTCAACTCCAGGGCCTGAACACTGAAGCTTTCTTT. It specifies CASSQLQGLNTEAFF.

The chain links TRBV6-1 to TRBJ1-5, with TRBD1 identical over 9 bases. The J segment lost 7 bases and the V segment lost 6 bases, leaving 10 bases of the junction unmatched. The germline gives CDR1 MNHNS, CDR2 SASEGT. The CDR3 consists of 15 residues. The CDR3 DNA reads as TGTGCCAGCAGAGAACAGGGGGCCCTCGGGCAGCCCCAGCATTTT. Its protein product is CASREQGALGQPQHF.

The rearrangement joins TRBV10-3 to TRBJ2-7, with D perhaps matching TRBD1 (6 bases). Trimming removed 4 bases at V and 3 bases at J, with 10 bases between. The length of the CDR3 is 13 residues. Germline CDR1 and CDR2: ENHRY and SYGVKD. The CDR3: CAISAGTFYEQYF. The DNA for the CDR3 is TGTGCCATCAGTGCTGGGACATTCTACGAGCAGTACTTC.

In nucleotides, the CDR3 is TGCAGCGTTGAAGACGGGAGACGGATCACTGAAGCTTTCTTT. It encodes CSVEDGRRITEAFF. The chain links TRBV29-1 to TRBJ1-1; D not resolved. Germline-derived CDR1 and CDR2 are SQVTM and ANQGSEA. There are 14 residues in the CDR3. V lost 0 bases, J lost 4 bases, and 12 bases lay in between.

The chain recombines TRBV6-5 with TRBJ2-1; 13 bases match TRBD2. After removal of 5 bases from V and 9 bases from J, the junction contained 7 bases not matched to a gene. Germline loops: CDR1 MNHEY, CDR2 SVGAGI. The CDR3 runs to 15 residues. The CDR3 nucleotides are TGTGCCAGCAGTACTAGCGGGAGGGCCCGGGGTGAGCAGTTCTTC. This gives the protein CASSTSGRARGEQFF.

The gene calls are TRBV10-3 and TRBJ1-1, with a tentative D call TRBD1 (5 bases). V was trimmed by 11 bases and J by 5 bases, leaving 15 bases between them. From germline, CDR1 is ENHRY and CDR2 SYGVKD. The CDR3 has 12 residues. CDR3 in DNA: TGTGCCGATTCAATAGGGGTGACTGAAGCTTTCTTT. It is translated as CADSIGVTEAFF.

The CDR3 loop is CASSPSTGDYEQYF. The CDR3 nucleotides are TGTGCCAGTAGCCCTTCCACAGGGGACTACGAGCAGTACTTC. The chain is built from TRBV19 and TRBJ2-7; 7 nucleotides match TRBD1. Unmatched junction bases numbered 8, after V lost 6 bases and J lost 3 bases. This CDR3 has 14 residues. The germline V gene has CDR1 LNHDA and CDR2 SQIVND (reference sequence). Full variable domain (rest looked up from reference TRBV19 and TRBJ2-7): DGGITQSPKYLFRKEGQNVTLSCEQNLNHDAMYWYRQDPGQGLRLIYYSQIVNDFQKGDIAEGYSVSREKKESFPLTVTSAQKNPTAFYLCASSPSTGDYEQYFGPGTRLTVT.

This clone was detected once. The J gene is TRBJ1-6, the V gene TRBV2; possible D gene TRBD1, 6 bases. The CDR3 sequence is 15 residues long. Trimming removed 3 bases at V and 11 bases at J, with 17 bases between. The V gene's germline CDR1 is SNHLY and CDR2 FYNNEI. The CDR3 DNA reads as TGTGCCAGCAGTGAGCGGGGGCAGGGCCTACCACCCCTCCACTTT. Protein: CASSERGQGLPPLHF.

This clone is a singleton in its sample. This specimen includes other DNA sequences encoding the same CDR3. The chain recombines TRBV9 with TRBJ1-1, with unresolved D. CDR3 length equals 13 residues. Trimming left V 2 bases short and J 1 base short, with 6 bases between. The germline CDR1 and CDR2 sequences are SGDLS and YYNGEE. DNA of the CDR3: TGTGCCAGCAGCGTGACGGGGAACACTGAAGCTTTCTTT. It yields the protein CASSVTGNTEAFF.

The chain joins TRBV6-5 to TRBJ2-4, with 7 nucleotides matching TRBD2. Gene TRBJ2-5 matches the end of the DNA better, so the J call may be wrong. CDR1 and CDR2 from the germline V gene are MNHEY and SVGAGI. The CDR3 is 14 residues long. The CDR3 DNA follows: TGTGCCAGCAGTCCTCTTCTGGTAGCGGGGACCCAGTACTTC. It codes for CASSPLLVAGTQYF.

The chain recombines TRBV13 with TRBJ2-1; D is possibly TRBD1 (6 bases). The V gene lost 5 bases and the J gene lost 8 bases, with 16 bases spanning the gap. The CDR3 covers 14 residues. Germline V gene data show CDR1 as PRHDT and CDR2 as FYEKMQ (reference sequence). CDR3 sequence reads: CASSKTQGWDEQFF. In DNA form, the CDR3 reads TGTGCCAGCAGCAAGACACAGGGATGGGATGAGCAGTTCTTC. Full variable domain (missing parts from reference TRBV13 and TRBJ2-1): AAGVIQSPRHLIKEKRETATLKCYPIPRHDTVYWYQQGPGQDPQFLISFYEKMQSDKGSIPDRFSAQQFSDYHSELNMSSLELGDSALYFCASSKTQGWDEQFFGPGTRLTVL.

The chain is built from TRBV2 and TRBJ1-6, with 9 positions matching TRBD1. The CDR3 is made up of 15 amino acids. Germline trimming cut 8 bases from V and 3 bases from J; bases unmatched to any gene: 5. CDR1 is SNHLY and CDR2 is FYNNEI in the germline V gene. CDR3 residues: CASLKDRGYNSPLHF. For the CDR3, the DNA is TGTGCCAGCCTGAAGGACAGGGGCTATAATTCACCCCTCCACTTT.

The chain links TRBV10-1 to TRBJ1-1, with D hard to call. The CDR3 has 15 residues. Trimming took 0 bases from V and 6 from J, leaving 14 bases between them. Germline V gene sequence: CDR1 WNHNN, CDR2 SYGVQD (reference sequence). CDR3: CASSESLGRRAEAFF. CDR3 sequence (DNA): TGCGCCAGCAGTGAGTCGCTGGGGAGACGGGCTGAAGCTTTCTTT.

The V call is TRBV30, the J call TRBJ1-2, with TRBD1 matching over 8 bases. The trim removed 0 bases at V and 7 bases at J, leaving 4 bases unmatched. Germline V gives CDR1 GTSNPN, CDR2 SVGIG (reference sequence). CDR3 length: 13 residues. The DNA of the CDR3 is TGTGCCTGGAGTGTATTACAGGGGGGTGGCTACACCTTC. It translates to CAWSVLQGGGYTF.

V usage is TRBV25-1 and J usage is TRBJ2-3; D may be TRBD1 (5 bases). This CDR3 has 15 amino acids. Germline CDR1 is MGHDK and CDR2 is SYGVNS. The germline V and J ends were trimmed by 5 bases and 4 bases, with 16 bases remaining between them. DNA of the CDR3: TGTGCCAGCAGTACATGGGGCGGTTGGGCAGATACGCAGTATTTT. Residues: CASSTWGGWADTQYF.

CDR3 bases: TGCAGCATAACAGGGGGGGATAGCTATGGCTACACCTTC. Protein: CSITGGDSYGYTF. The chain employs TRBV29-1 and TRBJ1-2; 8 bases are a match to TRBD1. The CDR3 runs to 13 residues. Germline trimming cut 8 bases from V and 4 bases from J; bases unmatched to any gene: 9. Germline V gene data show CDR1 as SQVTM and CDR2 as ANQGSEA.

The chain recombines TRBV5-1 with TRBJ2-5, with TRBD2 matching 8 bases. Losses at the gene ends were 1 base for V and 5 bases for J; bases not matched to a gene: 10. Per germline, CDR1 SGHRS and CDR2 YFSETQ. There are 16 residues in the CDR3. CDR3 in amino acids: CASSLMGSGGEETQYF. The CDR3 DNA is TGCGCCAGCAGCTTGATGGGCTCGGGAGGGGAGGAGACCCAGTACTTC.

The chain joins TRBV30 to TRBJ1-4; 7 bases map to TRBD1. The CDR3 has 16 residues. Trimming at V came to 5 bases and at J to 8 bases, leaving 17 bases not matched to a gene. Looked up from germline, CDR1 is GTSNPN and CDR2 is SVGIG (reference sequence). The CDR3 loop is CAWGGGEGTVYEKLFF. CDR3 in DNA: TGTGCCTGGGGCGGCGGAGAAGGGACAGTTTACGAAAAACTGTTTTTT. Filled out from reference TRBV30 and TRBJ1-4, the complete variable domain reads SQTIHQWPATLVQPVGSPLSLECTVEGTSNPNLYWYRQAAGRGLQLLFYSVGIGQISSEVPQNLSASRPQDRQFILSSKKLLLSDSGFYLCAWGGGEGTVYEKLFFGSGTQLSVL.